This TCR beta chain is drawn from a study of blood T cell repertoires in COVID-19. V dropped 0 bases and J dropped 1; count of bases not matched to a gene: 5. The CDR3 is 16 residues long. The germline CDR1 and CDR2 sequences are LNHNV and YYDKDF (reference sequence). Assay used: immunoSEQ multiplex PCR; TCRdb lists only in-frame clones, some missing. The sample yields about 350,000 clones, 88% seen once. Participant reports of clinical history set cohort assignment. The V call is TRBV15, the J call TRBJ2-5; 7 nucleotides agree with TRBD2. This TCR was sampled from a young woman who had been exposed to COVID-19. Sequencing was carried out using PBMCs or T cells enriched from blood (not recorded which). The CDR3 reads CATSRDPWTSQETQYF. In nucleotides, the CDR3 is TGTGCCACCAGCAGAGACCCGTGGACTAGCCAAGAGACCCAGTACTTC.